Presented here are 22 T cell receptor beta chains from one specimen sequenced in a study of shared clonotypes between healthy human individuals (dated by TCRdb to 2019 to 2021). Libraries were built with the immunoSEQ multiplex PCR assay. This immuneACCESS table, as held by TCRdb, lists in-frame sequences with V and J called but not all clones. Of the missing ones, under half trace to an unresolved V gene in checked studies; the others have no known cause. A total of 2 million to 2.5 million clones appear in this sample, approximately 94% of them only once. The ten largest clones capture about 1.8% of the sample. For the CD8 naive samples, CD45RO-negative cells were positively selected for CCR7, yielding a CD45RA+CCR7+ population from which TemRA cells were excluded. Sequencing was done on a sample of naive CD8+ T cells from PBMCs. The sample's cell subset or site label is to be understood as: CD45RA+CCR7+. The receptors were gathered from a young man in good health. Some clones in this sample may be carry-over from other donors' samples.

The CDR3 sequence is CASSRNRGQAYEQYF. The CDR3 DNA reads TGTGCCAGCAGTCGCAACAGGGGGCAAGCCTACGAGCAGTACTTC. The V gene is TRBV28, the J gene TRBJ2-7; TRBD1 matches 9 bases. CDR1 and CDR2 (germline): MDHEN, SYDVKM. The CDR3 sequence is 15 residues long. V gave up 5 bases and J gave up 2 bases; unmatched junction bases: 7.

The V and J genes are TRBV9 and TRBJ2-1; TRBD2 matches 13 bases. CDR3 length: 18 amino acids. The V gene's germline CDR1 is SGDLS and CDR2 YYNGEE. Trimming at V came to 3 bases and at J to 3 bases, leaving 9 bases not matched to a gene. In DNA form, the CDR3 reads TGTGCCAGCAGCGGAAGACTAGCGGGAGGTCCAATCTACAATGAGCAGTTCTTC. It yields the protein CASSGRLAGGPIYNEQFF.

The chain employs TRBV4-1 and TRBJ2-7, with 10 bases matching TRBD2. This CDR3 is 15 amino acids long. J gave up 6 bases and V 0 bases, and 5 bases lay outside the gene matches. Per the germline V gene, CDR1 is MGHRA and CDR2 is YSYEKL. Here the CDR3 reads CASSQDPAGGPEQYF. The CDR3 nucleotides read TGCGCCAGCAGCCAAGATCCAGCGGGAGGGCCCGAGCAGTACTTC.

This chain uses TRBV9 with TRBJ2-3, with 12 bases that match TRBD2. The V and J ends lost 4 bases and 1 base, in that order; junction bases with no gene match: 13. The germline V gene has CDR1 SGDLS and CDR2 YYNGEE. CDR3 length: 19 residues. CDR3 sequence reads: CASSPQTSGRPSGTDTQYF. DNA for the CDR3: TGTGCCAGCAGCCCCCAGACTAGCGGGAGACCCTCAGGCACAGATACGCAGTATTTT.

This clone was counted a single time. The chain is built from TRBV27 and TRBJ1-2; D is unresolved. Germline CDR1 is MNHEY and CDR2 is SMNVEV (reference sequence). The CDR3 extends over 12 amino acids. V lost 5 bases and J lost 10, with 14 bases in between. CDR3 amino acids: CASSLDGRAYTF. CDR3 DNA sequence: TGTGCCAGCAGTCTGGACGGACGTGCCTACACCTTC.

V is TRBV7-9 and J is TRBJ1-2, with D tentatively TRBD1 (5 bases). Germline V gene data show CDR1 as SEHNR and CDR2 as FQNEAQ (reference sequence). The CDR3 length is 18 residues. The V end lost 0 bases, the J end lost 2 bases, and 19 bases lay between the germline ends. As DNA, the CDR3 is TGTGCCAGCAGCTTAGCGTCTGTTCGGGACGCAGGGAACTATGGCTACACCTTC. It translates to CASSLASVRDAGNYGYTF. The variable domain in full, completed from reference TRBV7-9 and TRBJ1-2, reads DTGVSQNPRHKITKRGQNVTFRCDPISEHNRLYWYRQTLGQGPEFLTYFQNEAQLEKSRLLSDRFSAERPKGSFSTLEIQRTEQGDSAMYLCASSLASVRDAGNYGYTFGSGTRLTVV.

The rearrangement links TRBV10-1 to TRBJ2-2; possibly TRBD1 for D (6 bases). The CDR3 runs 13 residues. Trimming cost V 5 bases and J 5 bases, with 9 bases left between them. The germline V gene has CDR1 WNHNN and CDR2 SYGVQD (reference sequence). For the CDR3, the DNA is TGCGCCAGCAGTTACAGGGAGACCGGGGAGCTGTTTTTT. This sequence encodes CASSYRETGELFF.

The V and J genes are TRBV27 and TRBJ2-6, with D hard to call. The CDR3 is made up of 16 amino acids. The germline CDR1 and CDR2 sequences are MNHEY and SMNVEV (reference sequence). Trimming took 4 bases from V and 4 from J, leaving 14 bases between them. Here the CDR3 DNA reads TGTGCCAGCAGTTCCAAGTCCTCCCCCGGGGCCAACGTCCTGACTTTC. As protein: CASSSKSSPGANVLTF.

The chain employs TRBV6-1 and TRBJ1-1; D unclear. CDR1 is MNHNS, CDR2 SASEGT, per germline. The ends were cut back, 6 bases at V and 0 bases at J, with 8 bases in the middle. The CDR3 runs 13 residues. DNA for the CDR3: TGTGCCAGCAGGGAGTGGATGAACACTGAAGCTTTCTTT. Translating gives CASREWMNTEAFF.

This clone occurred once. V gene TRBV19 combines with J gene TRBJ1-2, with D unclear. The CDR3 runs to 14 residues. Trimming took off 8 bases at V and 0 bases at J, with 13 bases between the two ends. Germline loops: CDR1 LNHDA, CDR2 SQIVND (reference sequence). Here the CDR3 reads CASEGPPSNYGYTF. The CDR3 nucleotides are TGTGCCAGTGAAGGACCGCCGTCTAACTATGGCTACACCTTC.

This chain links TRBV27 with TRBJ2-5; D may match TRBD1 or TRBD2 (6 bases each). The CDR3 totals 12 residues. The ends were cut back, 8 bases at V and 9 bases at J, with 16 bases in the middle. Germline CDR1 reads MNHEY; CDR2 reads SMNVEV (reference sequence). DNA for the CDR3: TGTGCCAGCCGGGGGCTATTAGGGGCCCAGTACTTC. Translated: CASRGLLGAQYF.

J is TRBJ2-7 and V is TRBV11-2; TRBD2 might be the D (5 bases). The CDR3 covers 15 residues. V was trimmed by 5 bases and J by 0 bases, leaving 14 bases between them. Germline CDR1 SGHAT, CDR2 FQNNGV. CDR3 DNA sequence: TGTGCCAGCAGCCCCCCGAGGGATGGCTCCTACGAGCAGTACTTC. This codes for CASSPPRDGSYEQYF.

The chain is built from TRBV10-3 and TRBJ2-7; perhaps TRBD1 as D (6 bases). Germline V gene data show CDR1 as ENHRY and CDR2 as SYGVKD. Trimming took 4 bases from V and 3 from J, leaving 16 bases between them. The CDR3 is 15 amino acids. CDR3 sequence (DNA): TGTGCCATCAGTGCAGGGGATCCCGGAGGCTACGAGCAGTACTTC. Translating gives CAISAGDPGGYEQYF.

V usage is TRBV13 and J usage is TRBJ2-5; a possible D gene is TRBD2 (5 bases). With 2 bases removed from V and 5 bases from J, the gap between germline ends came to 12 bases. Looked up from germline, CDR1 is PRHDT and CDR2 is FYEKMQ (reference sequence). The CDR3 contains 14 residues. CDR3 in amino acids: CASSLSGLGETQYF. The CDR3 nucleotides are TGTGCCAGCAGCTTAAGCGGACTTGGGGAGACCCAGTACTTC.

V and J are TRBV28 and TRBJ1-5; D ambiguous. The CDR3 is made up of 16 amino acids. Looked up from germline, CDR1 is MDHEN and CDR2 is SYDVKM. Trimming took off 1 base at V and 0 bases at J, with 10 bases between the two ends. This chain's CDR3 is CASSLSLPGSNQPQHF. CDR3 in DNA: TGTGCCAGCAGTTTATCCCTTCCAGGTAGCAATCAGCCCCAGCATTTT.

There are a few counts of this clone. The sample has other DNA sequences that encode this CDR3 too. The chain is built from TRBV7-9 and TRBJ1-5; possible D gene TRBD1, 6 bases. V was trimmed by 1 base and J by 2 bases, leaving 6 bases between them. CDR1 is SEHNR, CDR2 FQNEAQ, per germline (reference sequence). This CDR3 comprises 14 residues. The CDR3 DNA sequence: TGTGCCAGCAGCTTAGGGGGGCGCAATCAGCCCCAGCATTTT. Its translation: CASSLGGRNQPQHF. The variable domain in full, with the rest retrieved from reference TRBV7-9 and TRBJ1-5, is DTGVSQNPRHKITKRGQNVTFRCDPISEHNRLYWYRQTLGQGPEFLTYFQNEAQLEKSRLLSDRFSAERPKGSFSTLEIQRTEQGDSAMYLCASSLGGRNQPQHFGDGTRLSIL.

The chain is built from TRBV5-6 and TRBJ2-1; 7 nucleotides match TRBD2. Germline V lookup: CDR1 SGHDT, CDR2 YYEEEE. This CDR3 is built from 18 residues. J was trimmed by 0 bases and V by 0 bases; bases with no gene match: 9. The CDR3 DNA sequence: TGTGCCAGCAGCTTGGGTCGTGGCGGGAGACTCTCCTACAATGAGCAGTTCTTC. Amino acid sequence: CASSLGRGGRLSYNEQFF.

Points on this clone: Other DNA sequences in the sample encode the same CDR3. The chain employs TRBV7-9 and TRBJ2-7; D remains ambiguous. Germline V CDR1 and CDR2: SEHNR, FQNEAQ (reference sequence). The ends were cut back, 5 bases at V and 2 bases at J, with 10 bases in the middle. The CDR3 length is 13 residues. CDR3 nucleotide sequence: TGTGCCAGCAGCCCCCGAGACGCCTACGAGCAGTACTTC. As protein: CASSPRDAYEQYF.

The chain employs TRBV6-1 and TRBJ2-7, with 9 positions matching TRBD1. This CDR3 spans 15 amino acids. Looked up from germline, CDR1 is MNHNS and CDR2 is SASEGT. Germline trimming cut 6 bases from V and 5 bases from J; bases unmatched to any gene: 11. This chain's CDR3 is CASRRTGTGIHEQYF. CDR3 DNA sequence: TGTGCCAGCAGACGTACCGGGACAGGGATCCACGAGCAGTACTTC.

The chain carries TRBV5-1 and TRBJ1-1; no definite D call. V lost 1 base and J lost 4, with 17 bases in between. The CDR3 runs to 16 residues. Per the germline V gene, CDR1 is SGHRS and CDR2 is YFSETQ. CDR3 protein: CASSLFGEDLRTEAFF. CDR3 nucleotides: TGCGCCAGCAGCTTGTTTGGGGAGGATTTGCGCACTGAAGCTTTCTTT.

CDR3: CASSPKYRRSTDTQYF. The CDR3 DNA is TGTGCCAGCAGTCCTAAATACAGACGAAGCACAGATACGCAGTATTTT. The chain carries TRBV27 and TRBJ2-3; D gene unclear. Trimming shortened V by 5 bases and J by 0 bases, and 15 bases separated the two germline ends. The CDR3 loop spans 16 amino acids. Germline V lookup: CDR1 MNHEY, CDR2 SMNVEV (reference sequence).

The chain recombines TRBV27 with TRBJ2-3, with 9 bases aligning to TRBD1. This CDR3 is built from 17 residues. Germline values: CDR1 MNHEY, CDR2 SMNVEV (reference sequence). V was pared by 5 bases and J by 4 bases, with 13 bases of the junction left unmatched. CDR3 amino acids: CASSKLRDRAFADTQYF. In nucleotides, the CDR3 is TGTGCCAGCAGTAAACTACGGGACAGGGCGTTTGCAGATACGCAGTATTTT.